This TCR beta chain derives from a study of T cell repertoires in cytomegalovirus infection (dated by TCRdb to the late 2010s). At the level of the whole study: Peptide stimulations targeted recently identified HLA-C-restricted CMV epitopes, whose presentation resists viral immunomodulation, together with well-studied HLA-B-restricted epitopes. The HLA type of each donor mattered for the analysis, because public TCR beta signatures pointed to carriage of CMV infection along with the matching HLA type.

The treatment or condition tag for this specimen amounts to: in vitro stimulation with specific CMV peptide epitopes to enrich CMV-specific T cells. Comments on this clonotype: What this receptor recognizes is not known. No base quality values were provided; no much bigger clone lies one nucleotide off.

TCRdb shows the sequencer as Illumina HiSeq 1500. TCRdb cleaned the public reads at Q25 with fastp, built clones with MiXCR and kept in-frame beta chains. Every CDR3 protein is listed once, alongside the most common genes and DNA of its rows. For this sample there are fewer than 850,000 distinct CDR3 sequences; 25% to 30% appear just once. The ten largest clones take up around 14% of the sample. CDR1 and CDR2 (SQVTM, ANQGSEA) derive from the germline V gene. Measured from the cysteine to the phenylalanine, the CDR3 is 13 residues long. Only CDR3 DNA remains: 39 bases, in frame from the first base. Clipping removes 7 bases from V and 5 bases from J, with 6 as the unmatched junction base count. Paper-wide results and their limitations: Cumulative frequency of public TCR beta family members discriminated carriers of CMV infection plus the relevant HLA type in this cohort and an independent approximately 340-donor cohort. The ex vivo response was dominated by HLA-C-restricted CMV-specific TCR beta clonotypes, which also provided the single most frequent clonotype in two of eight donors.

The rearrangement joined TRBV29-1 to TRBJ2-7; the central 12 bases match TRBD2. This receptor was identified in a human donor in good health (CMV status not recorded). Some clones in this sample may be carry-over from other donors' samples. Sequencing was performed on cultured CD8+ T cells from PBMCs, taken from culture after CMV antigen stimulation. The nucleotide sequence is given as TGCAGCGCTCTAGCGGGGGGGCCTGACGAGCAGTACTTC. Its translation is CSALAGGPDEQYF.